The 20 T cell receptor beta chains below were found in one sample sequenced in a study of long-term antiretroviral therapy in people with HIV. They ran version v3.0 of the immunoSEQ assay at survey level. Profiled with immunoSEQ multiplex PCR; TCRdb holds only in-frame clones, not every one. The sample shows about 12,000 clones, about four fifths of them seen only once. The specimen was unsorted PBMCs, collected roughly 8.1 years after starting antiretroviral therapy. These receptors were collected from a man aged 50 or older with HIV.

This chain uses TRBV4-1 with TRBJ2-7; 10 nucleotides line up with TRBD1. V was clipped by 4 bases and J by 2 bases; unmatched bases: 5. Germline V CDR1 and CDR2: MGHRA, YSYEKL. The length of the CDR3 is 15 residues. CDR3 amino acids: CASSPGGTGAYEQYF. CDR3 nucleotide sequence: TGCGCCAGCAGCCCTGGGGGGACAGGGGCCTACGAGCAGTACTTC.

This chain links TRBV7-2 with TRBJ2-3, with D maybe TRBD1 (6 bases). Germline assignment: CDR1 SGHTA and CDR2 FQGNSA. This CDR3 spans 16 amino acids. V lost 1 base, J lost 2 bases, and 13 bases lay in between. The CDR3 DNA sequence: TGTGCCAGCAGCTTAGGGCTCAGGGGCTTCACAGATACGCAGTATTTT. Protein: CASSLGLRGFTDTQYF.

Note on this clone: A read error may produce the germline difference seen at one junction end. V and J are TRBV11-3 and TRBJ1-3; maybe TRBD1 (6 bases). This CDR3 has 17 amino acids. CDR1 and CDR2 (germline): SGHNT, YENEEA. The CDR3 bases are TGTGCCAGCAACTTAGATGGATCTCAGGGGTCTGGAAACACCATATATTTT. This sequence encodes CASNLDGSQGSGNTIYF. The full variable domain, rest sourced from reference TRBV11-3 and TRBJ1-3, is EAGVVQSPRYKIIEKKQPVAFWCNPISGHNTLYWYLQNLGQGPELLIRYENEEAVDDSQLPKDRFSAERLKGVDSTLKIQPAELGDSAVYLCASNLDGSQGSGNTIYFGEGSWLTVV.

CDR3 sequence: CASSVEQGPSTFYEQYF. In DNA form, the CDR3 reads TGTGCCAGCAGTGTAGAGCAGGGACCCTCAACATTCTACGAGCAGTACTTC. The chain recombines TRBV2 with TRBJ2-7, with D tentatively TRBD1 or TRBD2 (5 bases each). Germline CDR1 SNHLY, CDR2 FYNNEI. V gave up 4 bases and J gave up 3 bases, with 22 bases separating them. CDR3 length: 17 residues.

This clone has a handful of counts. The chain is built from TRBV13 and TRBJ1-5, with a possible D match to TRBD1 (5 bases). V gave up 6 bases and J gave up 0 bases, with 12 bases separating them. This CDR3 is built from 15 residues. The germline V gene has CDR1 PRHDT and CDR2 FYEKMQ (reference sequence). CDR3 coding DNA: TGTGCCAGCAGTCCCGGGGCAGATAGCAATCAGCCCCAGCATTTT. This codes for CASSPGADSNQPQHF.

This chain joins TRBV5-4 and TRBJ2-3; TRBD2 agrees at 10 bases. The CDR3 runs 15 residues. The V gene end was trimmed by 2 bases and the J gene end by 2 bases; junction bases not matched to a gene: 2. Germline assignment: CDR1 SGHNT and CDR2 YYREEE (reference sequence). Written as DNA, the CDR3 is TGTGCCAGCAGCTTCCTAGCGGGGGACACAGATACGCAGTATTTT. Translated: CASSFLAGDTDTQYF.

In DNA, the CDR3 is TGTGCCAGCAGTGAATTACGGACAGGGGACAATGAGCAGTTCTTC. It translates to CASSELRTGDNEQFF. The rearrangement uses TRBV25-1 and TRBJ2-1; 9 bases are shared with TRBD1. The V gene's germline CDR1 is MGHDK and CDR2 SYGVNS. CDR3 length: 15 amino acids. With 1 base clipped from V and 5 bases from J, the junction kept 3 bases outside the gene matches.

This chain links TRBV5-8 with TRBJ2-2, with 7 bases identical to TRBD2. J lost 8 bases, V lost 4 bases, and 5 bases had no gene match. The CDR3 spans 13 residues. Germline values: CDR1 SGHTS, CDR2 YDEGEE. CDR3 region: CASSLGGLGELFF. The CDR3 nucleotides read TGTGCCAGCAGCCTGGGAGGGCTGGGGGAGCTGTTTTTT.

V gene TRBV27 combines with J gene TRBJ1-6, with 7 positions matching TRBD1. CDR3 length: 15 residues. V shed 6 bases, J shed 8 bases, and the junction held 10 bases outside the gene matches. CDR1 MNHEY and CDR2 SMNVEV come from the germline V gene (reference sequence). The CDR3 DNA is TGTGCCAGCAGGCCAGGGGACAGCATTTATTCACCCCTCCACTTT. This gives the protein CASRPGDSIYSPLHF.

V gene TRBV7-6 combines with J gene TRBJ2-1; TRBD1 agrees at 11 bases. CDR3 length: 14 amino acids. Germline V lookup: CDR1 SGHVS, CDR2 FNYEAQ. Trimming took 4 bases from V and 5 from J; bases not matched to a gene: 1. The CDR3 protein is CASSSGQGDNEQFF. The CDR3 region has the DNA TGTGCCAGCAGCTCGGGACAGGGGGACAATGAGCAGTTCTTC.

The chain links TRBV6-1 to TRBJ2-7, with D uncertain. V lost 1 base and J 3 bases, leaving 7 bases between the germline ends. This CDR3 region has 13 residues. CDR1 and CDR2 from the germline V gene are MNHNS and SASEGT. CDR3 bases: TGTGCCAGCAGTGAAGGGGATTACTACGAGCAGTACTTC. It encodes CASSEGDYYEQYF.

This clone occurred once. J is TRBJ1-3 and V is TRBV27, with TRBD1 matching 7 bases. The CDR3 length is 15 residues. J was trimmed by 2 bases and V by 3 bases; bases with no gene match: 4. The germline V gene has CDR1 MNHEY and CDR2 SMNVEV (reference sequence). CDR3 coding DNA: TGTGCCAGCAGTTTGACAGGGTTTCCTGGAAACACCATATATTTT. Its protein is CASSLTGFPGNTIYF.

The rearrangement uses TRBV28 and TRBJ1-6; D is unclear. Trimming took 7 bases from V and 7 from J, leaving 11 bases between them. The CDR3 totals 13 residues. CDR1 and CDR2 (germline): MDHEN, SYDVKM. As DNA, the CDR3 is TGTGCCAGCACCTGGACGTGGAATTCACCCCTCCACTTT. Its protein is CASTWTWNSPLHF.

V and J are TRBV7-9 and TRBJ2-1; D perhaps matches TRBD2 (7 bases). Deletions cut 4 bases from V and 0 bases from J, with 16 bases between. There are 17 residues in the CDR3. The germline V gene encodes CDR1 SEHNR and CDR2 FQNEAQ (reference sequence). The CDR3 is CASSSLVGGPSYNEQFF. As DNA, the CDR3 is TGTGCCAGCAGCTCCCTGGTGGGGGGGCCCTCCTACAATGAGCAGTTCTTC.

The chain is built from TRBV27 and TRBJ2-7; 7 nucleotides align to TRBD1. Trimming removed 6 bases from V and 3 bases from J; junction bases left unmatched: 5. CDR3 size: 13 residues. Germline CDR1 reads MNHEY; CDR2 reads SMNVEV (reference sequence). CDR3 coding DNA: TGTGCCAGCAGCCCCGGGACAGACTACGAGCAGTACTTC. The encoded protein is CASSPGTDYEQYF.

V gene TRBV15 combines with J gene TRBJ1-1; 7 bases align to TRBD1. In germline, CDR1 is LNHNV, CDR2 YYDKDF (reference sequence). The V segment lost 3 bases and the J segment 10 bases; nucleotides outside the gene matches: 5. This CDR3 contains 12 residues. CDR3 protein: CATSSLTGRAFF. CDR3 nucleotides: TGTGCCACCAGCAGTTTGACAGGGAGAGCTTTCTTT. The variable domain in full, completed from reference TRBV15 and TRBJ1-1, reads DAMVIQNPRYQVTQFGKPVTLSCSQTLNHNVMYWYQQKSSQAPKLLFHYYDKDFNNEADTPDNFQSRRPNTSFCFLDIRSPGLGDTAMYLCATSSLTGRAFFGQGTRLTVV.

The V and J genes are TRBV15 and TRBJ2-3; tentative D call: TRBD1 (6 bases). The CDR3 consists of 14 residues. In germline, CDR1 is LNHNV, CDR2 YYDKDF (reference sequence). Trimming shortened V by 5 bases and J by 6 bases, and 15 bases separated the two germline ends. The CDR3 DNA is TGTGCCACCAGCTCCTGGGGGCCGGGGGATACGCAGTATTTT. Its translation is CATSSWGPGDTQYF.

This chain uses TRBV2 with TRBJ1-1, with D uncertain. Trimming removed 10 bases from V and 5 bases from J, with 8 bases in between. CDR3 length: 10 amino acids. Germline assignment: CDR1 SNHLY and CDR2 FYNNEI. The CDR3 DNA is TGTGCCACCCTATTAACTGAAGCTTTCTTT. Residues: CATLLTEAFF.

This chain uses TRBV29-1 with TRBJ2-7; perhaps TRBD1 as D (6 bases). This CDR3 is 15 amino acids long. CDR1 SQVTM and CDR2 ANQGSEA come from the germline V gene. V was shortened by 2 bases and J by 0 bases, with 14 bases between the two germline ends. The CDR3 loop reads CSVELGDTSSYEQYF. The CDR3 region has the DNA TGCAGCGTTGAACTAGGGGACACGAGCTCCTACGAGCAGTACTTC.

The gene calls are TRBV27 and TRBJ2-5; TRBD1 aligns across 12 bases. This CDR3 comprises 18 residues. CDR1 is MNHEY, CDR2 SMNVEV, per germline (reference sequence). V trimming: 5 bases; J trimming: 5 bases; junction bases outside the gene matches: 15. In DNA form, the CDR3 reads TGTGCCAGCAGTCTTTTGGGATCCGGGACAGGGGGCAAGGAGACCCAGTACTTC. Translation gives CASSLLGSGTGGKETQYF.